These T cell receptor beta chains were read from a single sample in a study of blood T cell repertoires in COVID-19. Sequencing used immunoSEQ multiplex PCR; TCRdb keeps in-frame clones, though not all of them. The data show approximately 81,000 clones, about 88% seen once. The sequencing sample was made of peripheral blood. The receptors were gathered from a man in his 70s with active or convalescent COVID-19. Both conserved end residues are trimmed from each CDR3. D genes are given only for firm matches.

v_call,d_call,j_call,cdr3_aa
TRBV6-7,NA,TRBJ1-2,ASSYPWETA
TRBV4-3,NA,TRBJ1-2,ASSHSSGNYGYT
TRBV6-4,TRBD1,TRBJ2-5,ASSDSGGRTQTQY
TRBV19,NA,TRBJ1-2,ASSIVRGLGGRIYGYT
TRBV5-1,TRBD1,TRBJ1-6,ASSFDAGQDSYNSPLH
TRBV19,NA,TRBJ1-3,ASSIAGGGGNTIY
TRBV5-1,TRBD1,TRBJ2-3,ASSLAGQANTQY
TRBV13,NA,TRBJ1-1,ASSPFRTEAF
TRBV9,NA,TRBJ1-1,ASSPRTANTEAF
TRBV18,TRBD1,TRBJ1-1,ASSPLDRGSNTEAF
TRBV6-5,TRBD1,TRBJ1-1,ASSPGQGGDAF
TRBV27,TRBD1,TRBJ2-1,ASSFGTGEQF
TRBV7-2,NA,TRBJ2-7,ASSLRSPGSYEQY
TRBV5-1,NA,TRBJ2-7,ASSLAFLSEQY
TRBV9,TRBD1,TRBJ1-2,ASSVAPGGGYT